This T cell receptor (beta chain) was recorded in a study of blood T cell repertoires in COVID-19. Across the study: Spain, Italy and the United States supplied samples that represented acute and convalescent COVID-19. Sample material is recorded as cDNA or gDNA derived from T cells, B-cell-depleted T cells, or PBMCs.

Original analysis: Nucleated cell number was recorded as an estimate derived from reference gene primer amplification. TCRdb's table, derived via immunoSEQ multiplex PCR, lists solely in-frame clones and lacks some. V and J calls and clone size follow that table, whereas D and trimming were derived from the DNA. This table holds 35,000 to 40,000 clones, 85% found once. CDR3 size: 19 residues. The J segment lost 8 bases and the V segment lost 1 base, leaving 18 bases of the junction unmatched. Germline lookup yields CDR1 LGHNA and CDR2 YSLEER. The clonotype was recovered from a man aged 50-59 years with active COVID-19. J is TRBJ1-4 and V is TRBV4-3; 8 positions match TRBD1. Sequenced: peripheral blood. CDR3 coding DNA: TGCGCCAGCAGCCAAGTTATCTCGAGTGAGGACAGGGATTTGGAAAAACTGTTTTTT. Encoded protein: CASSQVISSEDRDLEKLFF.